This TCR beta chain was retrieved from a study of monozygotic twins with inflammatory bowel disease. This CDR3 has 13 residues. CDR1 and CDR2 (germline): GTSNPN, SVGIG (reference sequence). Remarks on this clonotype: Its antigen is not known.

After re-calling the 5' RACE reads, TCRdb lists one entry per CDR3 protein, DNA absent. This table lists 400,000 or so distinct CDR3 sequences. Broader study findings: Twins with IBD were found to have lower TCRbeta diversity (inverse Simpson) than healthy co-twins. Twin concordance left repertoire similarity unchanged, with limited power a possible explanation for this lack of difference. In the analysis, different T cell subtypes could not be told apart. What may have added variability to patient repertoires is that immunosuppressive treatments differed.

V gene TRBV30 combines with J gene TRBJ2-4. The TCR sequence derives from a human donor with ulcerative colitis or Crohn's disease, or a healthy co-twin of an affected twin (not recorded which). Sequenced: blood. CDR3 sequence: CAWSNRSVNIQYF.